These 5 T cell receptor beta chains share one sample of origin, sequenced in a study of blood T cell repertoires in COVID-19. The assay was immunoSEQ multiplex PCR, and TCRdb's table has in-frame clones only and misses some. The sample records fewer than 30,000 clones, 90% to 95% being singletons. Input material: peripheral blood. The receptors shown here come from a human donor with active COVID-19. The donor label of this sample is uncertain.

The chain joins TRBV6-2 or TRBV6-3 to TRBJ2-5, with a weak D call TRBD2 (6 bases). CDR1 is MNHEY and CDR2 is SVGEGT in the germline V gene. Trimming removed 5 bases at V and 6 bases at J, with 19 bases between. CDR3 length: 15 amino acids. The CDR3 DNA reads TGTGCCAGCAGTCCCCGGGGTGGGGGGTCTAAGACCCAGTACTTC. This codes for CASSPRGGGSKTQYF.

V gene TRBV3-1 (or the pseudogene TRBV3-2) combines with J gene TRBJ2-7; perhaps TRBD2 as D (6 bases). This CDR3 has 14 amino acids. Germline loops: CDR1 LGHDT, CDR2 YNNKEL (reference sequence). Between the trimmed V and J ends, which lost 4 bases and 7 bases, there was a span of 17 bases. CDR3 sequence reads: CASSRSLTRLEQYF. CDR3 nucleotide sequence: TGTGCCAGCAGCCGATCTTTGACTAGACTTGAGCAGTACTTC.

The chain recombines TRBV28 with TRBJ1-2; D is possibly TRBD1 (6 bases). CDR1 and CDR2 from the germline V gene are MDHEN and SYDVKM. V gave up 7 bases and J gave up 5 bases, with 11 bases separating them. The CDR3 extends over 12 amino acids. Here the CDR3 reads CASTGDEYGYTF. CDR3 DNA sequence: TGTGCCAGCACAGGGGATGAATATGGCTACACCTTC.

The rearrangement links TRBV4-1 to TRBJ1-5; D may be TRBD1 (5 bases). From germline, CDR1 is MGHRA and CDR2 YSYEKL. The CDR3 is made up of 14 amino acids. V lost 4 bases, J lost 3 bases, and 10 bases lay in between. CDR3 in amino acids: CASSPQGPNQPQHF. As DNA, the CDR3 is TGCGCCAGCAGCCCCCAGGGTCCCAATCAGCCCCAGCATTTT.

The V call is TRBV2, the J call TRBJ2-5, with 8 bases fitting TRBD2. The V gene end was trimmed by 10 bases and the J gene end by 7 bases; junction bases not matched to a gene: 11. The CDR3 loop spans 13 amino acids. The germline CDR1 and CDR2 sequences are SNHLY and FYNNEI. The CDR3 is CATTPAGEGTQYF. CDR3 bases: TGTGCCACCACACCAGCGGGGGAGGGGACCCAGTACTTC.